These 4 T cell receptor beta chains were all obtained from the same sample, sequenced in a study of T-cell reconstitution after alpha-beta-depleted transplantation in children. Their specific antigens are unknown. Whole-study findings and limits: After one year, T-cell counts and TCRbeta diversity mostly came from new T cells.

Preparation of the TCRbeta library used unique molecular identifiers. TCRdb fed the PCR reads into MiXCR, producing one record per CDR3 protein. The sample records about 300,000 distinct CDR3 sequences, 6% to 10% being singletons. Sample: peripheral blood, taken 360 days after TCRalphabeta/CD19-depleted stem cell transplant. The receptors shown here come from a female patient aged 2-9 years who had a stem cell transplant for Fanconi anemia, so the T cells may come from the graft donor.

This clonotype was observed at least ten times. V usage is TRBV10-3 and J usage is TRBJ2-2; 8 bases line up with TRBD2. The CDR3 has 15 residues. J gave up 1 base and V 7 bases, and 5 bases lay outside the gene matches. CDR1 is ENHRY, CDR2 SYGVKD, per germline. The CDR3 DNA reads as TGTGCCATCACCAATAGCGGGGTGAACACCGGGGAGCTGTTTTTT. Its translation is CAITNSGVNTGELFF.

This chain connects TRBV27 to TRBJ2-3; possibly TRBD2 for D (5 bases). Germline assignment: CDR1 MNHEY and CDR2 SMNVEV (reference sequence). The CDR3 has 14 amino acids. V lost 5 bases, J lost 0 bases, and 9 bases lay in between. The CDR3: CASSLWTSTDTQYF. The CDR3 DNA sequence: TGTGCCAGCAGTCTGTGGACTAGCACAGATACGCAGTATTTT.

This chain connects TRBV12-3 or TRBV12-4 to TRBJ1-2; D uncertain. The CDR3 is 15 residues long. The V end lost 0 bases, the J end lost 5 bases, and 13 bases lay between the germline ends. The CDR3 is CASSLAPTGWYGYTF. CDR3 nucleotide sequence: TGTGCCAGCAGTTTAGCCCCGACGGGCTGGTATGGCTACACCTTC.

This clonotype has just one count. One end of the junction is discordant with germline, which a read error may explain. The V and J genes are TRBV3-1 and TRBJ2-1; D ambiguous. Germline V lookup: CDR1 LGHDT, CDR2 YNNKEL (reference sequence). This CDR3 has 13 amino acids. CDR3 residues: CASSPSLSGSISF. DNA of the CDR3: TGTGCCAGCAGCCCAAGTCTTAGTGGTTCTATTTCCTTC.